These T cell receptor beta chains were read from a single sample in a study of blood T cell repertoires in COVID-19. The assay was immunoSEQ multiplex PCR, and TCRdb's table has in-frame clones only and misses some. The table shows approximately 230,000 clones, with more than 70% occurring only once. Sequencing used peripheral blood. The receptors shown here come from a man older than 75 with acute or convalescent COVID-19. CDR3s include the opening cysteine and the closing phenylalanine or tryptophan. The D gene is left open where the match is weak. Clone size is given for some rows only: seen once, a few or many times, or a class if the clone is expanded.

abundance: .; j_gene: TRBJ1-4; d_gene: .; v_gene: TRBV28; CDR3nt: TGTGCCAGCAGTTTAGGGGGGGCGGTCGGTGAAAAACTGTTTTTT; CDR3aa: CASSLGGAVGEKLFF
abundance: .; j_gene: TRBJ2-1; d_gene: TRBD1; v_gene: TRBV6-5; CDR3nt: TGTGCTACCCAAAGGACAGGCTCCTACAATGAGCAGTTCTTC; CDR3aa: CATQRTGSYNEQFF
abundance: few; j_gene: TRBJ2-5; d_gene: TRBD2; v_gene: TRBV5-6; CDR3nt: TGTGCCAGCAGCTTGGGTTCAGGCGGGAGGGCCCGAGAGACCCAGTACTTC; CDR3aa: CASSLGSGGRARETQYF
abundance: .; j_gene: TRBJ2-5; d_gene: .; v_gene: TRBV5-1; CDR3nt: TGCGCCAGCAGCTTTCTGCCGGGTGGTGAGACCCAGTACTTC; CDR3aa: CASSFLPGGETQYF
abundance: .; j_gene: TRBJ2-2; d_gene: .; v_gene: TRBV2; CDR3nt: TGTGCCAGCAATCTTCGCGGGGCCGGGGAGCTGTTTTTT; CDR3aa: CASNLRGAGELFF
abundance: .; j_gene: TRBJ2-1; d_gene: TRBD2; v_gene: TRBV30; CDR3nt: TGTGCCTGGGGGAGGGACTCCTACAATGAGCAGTTCTTC; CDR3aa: CAWGRDSYNEQFF
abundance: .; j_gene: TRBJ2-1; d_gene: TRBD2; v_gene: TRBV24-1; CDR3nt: TGTGCCACCAGTGATCCCCCCGGGACTAGCGGGAGCAATGAGCAGTTCTTC; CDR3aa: CATSDPPGTSGSNEQFF
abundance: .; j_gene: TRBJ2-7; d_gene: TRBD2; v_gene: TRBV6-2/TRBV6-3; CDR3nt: TGTGCCAGCAGTGATACTAGCGGGAGGGCAAACTACGAGCAGTACTTC; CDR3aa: CASSDTSGRANYEQYF
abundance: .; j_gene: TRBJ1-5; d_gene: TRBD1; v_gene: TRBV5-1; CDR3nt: TGCGCCAGCAGCTTGGCCTGGACAGGGGATGGCAATCAGCCCCAGCATTTT; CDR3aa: CASSLAWTGDGNQPQHF
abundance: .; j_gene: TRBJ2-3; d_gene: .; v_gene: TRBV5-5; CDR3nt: TGTGCCAGCAGCTTGGGGCAGGGGACCAATACGCAGTATTTT; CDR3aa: CASSLGQGTNTQYF
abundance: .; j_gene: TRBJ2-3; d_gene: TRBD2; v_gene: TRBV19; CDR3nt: TGTGCCAGTGGAACTAGCGGGAGAGTGTTTGGCACAGATACGCAGTATTTT; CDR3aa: CASGTSGRVFGTDTQYF
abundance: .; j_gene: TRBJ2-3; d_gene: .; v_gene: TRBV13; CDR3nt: TGTGCCAGCAGCCTAAGCTTGGAGGGTCCAGATACGCAGTATTTT; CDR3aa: CASSLSLEGPDTQYF
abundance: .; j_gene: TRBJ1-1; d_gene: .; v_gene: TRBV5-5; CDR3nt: TGTGCCAGCGGGTACAGTTTACCGCTCATGAACACTGAAGCTTTCTTT; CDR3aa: CASGYSLPLMNTEAFF
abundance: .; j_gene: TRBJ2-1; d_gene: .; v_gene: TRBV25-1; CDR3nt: TGTGCCAGCAGTGAGGGGACAAGAGAGTTCTTC; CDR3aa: CASSEGTREFF
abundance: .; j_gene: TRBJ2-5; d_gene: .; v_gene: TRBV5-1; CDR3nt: TGCGCCAGCAGCTCCTCGGGTCCTCAAGAGACCCAGTACTTC; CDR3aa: CASSSSGPQETQYF
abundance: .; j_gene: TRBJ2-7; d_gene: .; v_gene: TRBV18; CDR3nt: TGTGCCAGCTCACCACCTTCTAGCAGCAAATACGAGCAGTACTTC; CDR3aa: CASSPPSSSKYEQYF